The 32 T cell receptor beta chains listed next were all sequenced from one sample in a study of blood T cell repertoires in COVID-19. Libraries were prepared by immunoSEQ multiplex PCR; TCRdb keeps only in-frame clonotypes and omits some of them. The sample carries 230,000 or so clones, more than 65% recorded once. Input material: peripheral blood. The receptors were sampled from a man in his forties who had recovered from COVID-19.

The rearrangement joins TRBV7-8 to TRBJ1-1, with 9 bases aligning to TRBD1. CDR1 SGHVS and CDR2 FQNEAQ come from the germline V gene. This CDR3 spans 14 amino acids. The junction had 2 bases not matched to a gene; V was cut back by 1 base and J by 5 bases. CDR3 in amino acids: CASSLGTGETEAFF. CDR3 coding DNA: TGTGCCAGCAGCTTAGGGACAGGGGAAACTGAAGCTTTCTTT.

V gene TRBV6-6 combines with J gene TRBJ2-5; TRBD1 matches 7 bases. Germline CDR1 MNHNY, CDR2 SVGAGI (reference sequence). This CDR3 has 14 amino acids. Germline trimming cut 4 bases from V and 6 bases from J; bases unmatched to any gene: 8. CDR3 in amino acids: CASSSLTGRKTQYF. The CDR3 DNA is TGTGCCAGCAGTTCCCTGACAGGGAGAAAGACCCAGTACTTC.

This chain links TRBV5-1 with TRBJ2-7; TRBD2 aligns across 13 bases. With 1 base clipped from V and 6 bases from J, the junction kept 4 bases outside the gene matches. The CDR3 loop spans 15 amino acids. Germline V gives CDR1 SGHRS, CDR2 YFSETQ. The CDR3 spells CASSLTSGGASEQYF. Here the CDR3 DNA reads TGCGCCAGCAGCTTGACTAGCGGGGGGGCTTCCGAGCAGTACTTC.

This sequence joins TRBV7-9 and TRBJ1-2; tentative D call: TRBD1 (6 bases). The CDR3 has 14 amino acids. V dropped 1 base and J dropped 8 bases, with 14 bases sitting between them. Per the germline V gene, CDR1 is SEHNR and CDR2 is FQNEAQ (reference sequence). DNA of the CDR3: TGTGCCAGCAGCTTAGTTCAGGGGACGTCGGGCTACACCTTC. This codes for CASSLVQGTSGYTF.

V and J are TRBV27 and TRBJ2-7; 7 bases line up with TRBD2. The CDR3 spans 14 residues. The germline gives CDR1 MNHEY, CDR2 SMNVEV (reference sequence). Germline trimming cut 6 bases from V and 3 bases from J; bases unmatched to any gene: 8. The CDR3 reads CASSPFSGIYEQYF. The CDR3 DNA follows: TGTGCCAGCAGCCCATTCAGCGGGATCTACGAGCAGTACTTC.

This clone came up once. The chain combines TRBV7-9 with TRBJ1-4; 7 bases fit TRBD1. V was clipped by 2 bases and J by 4 bases; unmatched bases: 7. The CDR3 runs 16 residues. Germline V lookup: CDR1 SEHNR, CDR2 FQNEAQ (reference sequence). Written as DNA, the CDR3 is TGTGCCAGCAGCTTAATCCGAAGACAGGGTAATGAAAAACTGTTTTTT. Translation: CASSLIRRQGNEKLFF.

The chain joins TRBV7-6 to TRBJ2-5; no clear D. V was trimmed by 6 bases and J by 5 bases, leaving 16 bases between them. Germline CDR1 reads SGHVS; CDR2 reads FNYEAQ. This CDR3 has 14 residues. The CDR3 region is CASSQKVLEETQYF. DNA for the CDR3: TGTGCCAGCAGTCAAAAGGTTTTGGAGGAGACCCAGTACTTC.

The gene calls are TRBV4-3 and TRBJ2-3; D gene ambiguous. The germline gives CDR1 LGHNA, CDR2 YSLEER. V shed 1 base and J shed 0 bases, with 5 bases lying between them. This CDR3 region has 14 residues. The DNA of the CDR3 is TGCGCCAGCAGCCAAGTAGTTAGCACAGATACGCAGTATTTT. This gives the protein CASSQVVSTDTQYF.

J is TRBJ2-7 and V is TRBV7-9, with 8 bases matching TRBD2. The CDR3 is 13 residues long. The ends lost 2 bases at V and 4 bases at J; junction bases unmatched: 1. CDR1 SEHNR and CDR2 FQNEAQ come from the germline V gene (reference sequence). As DNA, the CDR3 is TGTGCCAGCAGCTTAAGCGGGGGTTACGAGCAGTACTTC. This sequence encodes CASSLSGGYEQYF.

The genes are TRBV30 and TRBJ1-2, with TRBD1 as a possible D gene (5 bases). Trimming took off 2 bases at V and 1 base at J, with 11 bases between the two ends. Looked up from germline, CDR1 is GTSNPN and CDR2 is SVGIG (reference sequence). The CDR3 totals 14 residues. CDR3 DNA: TGTGCCTGGAGTTGGGGGGGTCGTAACTATGGCTACACCTTC. The encoded protein is CAWSWGGRNYGYTF.

This chain connects TRBV5-4 to TRBJ2-6; D remains ambiguous. The germline V and J ends were trimmed by 4 bases and 2 bases, with 7 bases remaining between them. The CDR3 is made up of 14 amino acids. CDR1 SGHNT and CDR2 YYREEE come from the germline V gene (reference sequence). CDR3 residues: CASSLLTGANVLTF. The CDR3 DNA sequence: TGTGCCAGCAGCCTACTCACTGGGGCCAACGTCCTGACTTTC.

In nucleotides, the CDR3 is TGTGCCAGCAGCTTGGGTAGCGGGAGGGCCCAATCGAACACCGGGGAGCTGTTTTTT. Its translation is CASSLGSGRAQSNTGELFF. The J gene is TRBJ2-2, the V gene TRBV5-6; TRBD2 matches at 11 bases. There are 19 residues in the CDR3. Trimming cost V 0 bases and J 0 bases; bases outside gene matches: 7. Germline-derived CDR1 and CDR2 are SGHDT and YYEEEE.

The chain uses TRBV5-1 and TRBJ2-2; TRBD1 is a possible D gene (6 bases). There are 13 residues in the CDR3. V gave up 4 bases and J gave up 7 bases, with 11 bases separating them. The germline V gene has CDR1 SGHRS and CDR2 YFSETQ. CDR3 nucleotides: TGCGCCAGCAGCCCAGACAGGAACGGGGAGCTGTTTTTT. Protein product: CASSPDRNGELFF.

Comments on this clone: A read error may produce the germline difference seen at one junction end. The genes are TRBV7-7 and TRBJ2-1; 7 nucleotides line up with TRBD2. CDR1 and CDR2 (germline): SSHAT, FNYEAQ (reference sequence). There are 14 residues in the CDR3. The CDR3 spells CASSLGGGGDEQFF. As DNA, the CDR3 is TGTGCTAGCAGCTTGGGCGGGGGAGGCGATGAGCAGTTCTTC.

The chain uses TRBV30 and TRBJ1-1, with D possibly TRBD1 on 6 matching bases. Per germline, CDR1 GTSNPN and CDR2 SVGIG (reference sequence). There are 13 residues in the CDR3. V shed 4 bases and J shed 6 bases, with 15 bases lying between them. The CDR3 DNA follows: TGTGCCTGGACAGGGGTAGGTTCCTCTGAAGCTTTCTTT. Encoded protein: CAWTGVGSSEAFF.

The chain joins TRBV19 to TRBJ2-1, with D possibly matching TRBD2 (6 bases). This CDR3 has 13 amino acids. V lost 7 bases to trimming and J lost 7 bases, with 14 bases between them. From germline, CDR1 is LNHDA and CDR2 SQIVND (reference sequence). CDR3 amino acids: CASKTGTGNEQFF. In DNA form, the CDR3 reads TGTGCCAGTAAAACCGGGACTGGGAATGAGCAGTTCTTC.

This rearrangement joins TRBV20-1 to TRBJ1-1, with TRBD1 matching 10 bases. This CDR3 is built from 15 residues. Germline assignment: CDR1 DFQATT and CDR2 SNEGSKA (reference sequence). The trim removed 3 bases at V and 4 bases at J, leaving 8 bases unmatched. CDR3 in DNA: TGCAGTGCTAGTCAGGGACAGGGGCTGGGCACTGAAGCTTTCTTT. Translated: CSASQGQGLGTEAFF.

The chain has TRBV4-1 and TRBJ2-2; D is uncertain. The CDR3 length is 18 residues. V lost 0 bases to trimming and J lost 5 bases, with 19 bases between them. Germline CDR1 reads MGHRA; CDR2 reads YSYEKL. CDR3 region: CASSQDAGYGFGTGELFF. The CDR3, as DNA: TGCGCCAGCAGCCAAGACGCCGGGTATGGTTTCGGGACCGGGGAGCTGTTTTTT.

The chain joins TRBV7-6 to TRBJ1-1; D is perhaps TRBD1 (6 bases). There are 17 residues in the CDR3. The V and J ends lost 1 base and 5 bases respectively, with 20 bases between them. Germline V gene data show CDR1 as SGHVS and CDR2 as FNYEAQ. The CDR3 nucleotides are TGTGCCAGCAGCTTAGTAGGGAACAGGGATATAACTACTGAAGCTTTCTTT. Amino acid sequence: CASSLVGNRDITTEAFF.

The chain is built from TRBV2 and TRBJ1-1, with 7 bases lining up with TRBD1. Losses at the gene ends were 8 bases for V and 2 bases for J; bases not matched to a gene: 5. CDR1 and CDR2 (germline): SNHLY, FYNNEI. The CDR3 loop spans 13 amino acids. The DNA for the CDR3 is TGTGCCAGCCAGGGACAGAAAAACACTGAAGCTTTCTTT. It encodes CASQGQKNTEAFF.

V and J are TRBV7-2 and TRBJ2-7, with D uncertain. Germline assignment: CDR1 SGHTA and CDR2 FQGNSA. The CDR3 runs 13 residues. V was shortened by 1 base and J by 6 bases, with 10 bases between the two germline ends. The CDR3 protein is CASSLGPSSEQYF. The CDR3 nucleotides read TGTGCCAGCAGCTTAGGGCCGTCAAGCGAGCAGTACTTC.

The rearrangement uses TRBV12-3 or TRBV12-4 and TRBJ1-1, with 7 positions matching TRBD1. This CDR3 has 13 amino acids. V lost 7 bases and J lost 2; bases outside the gene matches: 4. The CDR3 DNA is TGTGCCAGCAAGGGGGCAGCCAACACTGAAGCTTTCTTT. Protein: CASKGAANTEAFF.

The chain employs TRBV6-5 and TRBJ2-7; possible D gene TRBD1, 6 bases. Germline V gives CDR1 MNHEY, CDR2 SVGAGI. Trimming pared 4 bases from V and 5 bases from J, leaving 18 bases between. The CDR3 is 15 residues long. The CDR3, as DNA: TGTGCCAGCAGTTCACAGGGAGCTACACTTAACGAGCAGTACTTC. Its translation is CASSSQGATLNEQYF.

V usage is TRBV5-6 and J usage is TRBJ1-5; D remains ambiguous. The length of the CDR3 is 15 residues. Germline V lookup: CDR1 SGHDT, CDR2 YYEEEE. V lost 0 bases and J 4 bases, leaving 11 bases between the germline ends. The DNA of the CDR3 is TGTGCCAGCAGCTTGGACGGCGGGATTAATCAGCCCCAGCATTTT. This translates into CASSLDGGINQPQHF.

The chain uses TRBV5-8 and TRBJ2-7; TRBD2 matches at 7 bases. This CDR3 spans 13 amino acids. CDR1 and CDR2 from the germline V gene are SGHTS and YDEGEE. The trim removed 4 bases at V and 5 bases at J, leaving 6 bases unmatched. The CDR3 nucleotides read TGTGCCAGCAGCGCTTGGGGGGGTAACGAGCAGTACTTC. Encoded protein: CASSAWGGNEQYF.

This rearrangement joins TRBV10-3 to TRBJ1-1, with a tentative D call TRBD1 (5 bases). CDR1 and CDR2 from the germline V gene are ENHRY and SYGVKD. Trimming took 2 bases from V and 11 from J, leaving 15 bases between them. This CDR3 has 13 residues. CDR3 nucleotides: TGTGCCATCAGTGAGGGGGCGCAACCTCGGGCTTTCTTT. Protein sequence: CAISEGAQPRAFF.

The chain has TRBV6-2 or TRBV6-3 and TRBJ2-5; TRBD2 matches 7 bases. Looked up from germline, CDR1 is MNHEY and CDR2 is SVGEGT. The CDR3 is made up of 16 amino acids. V was pared by 1 base and J by 5 bases, with 10 bases of the junction left unmatched. The CDR3 nucleotides read TGTGCCAGCAGTTACTATGGGGGAAGCGGGACCGAGACCCAGTACTTC. It translates to CASSYYGGSGTETQYF.

The chain recombines TRBV5-4 with TRBJ2-1; D gene unclear. Germline V gene lookup returns CDR1 SGHNT and CDR2 YYREEE (reference sequence). The CDR3 consists of 15 residues. V lost 2 bases to trimming and J lost 8 bases, with 17 bases between them. The CDR3 loop reads CASSFIGQVVDEQFF. CDR3 bases: TGTGCCAGCAGCTTCATTGGGCAGGTCGTCGATGAGCAGTTCTTC.

The rearrangement links TRBV30 to TRBJ1-2; 10 positions match TRBD1. The V gene's germline CDR1 is GTSNPN and CDR2 SVGIG (reference sequence). The CDR3 runs 13 residues. Germline trimming cut 2 bases from V and 6 bases from J; bases unmatched to any gene: 3. The DNA of the CDR3 is TGTGCCTGGAGTTATGGACAGGGGGATGGCTACACCTTC. Protein product: CAWSYGQGDGYTF.

The chain combines TRBV4-1 with TRBJ1-5, with 9 bases that match TRBD1. V shed 0 bases and J 10 bases; nucleotides not matched to a gene: 7. Germline V CDR1 and CDR2: MGHRA, YSYEKL. CDR3 length equals 15 residues. The CDR3 DNA is TGCGCCAGCAGCCAAGATCCACAGGGGGCGTCCCCCCAGCATTTT. This encodes CASSQDPQGASPQHF.

The chain recombines TRBV3-1 (or the pseudogene TRBV3-2) with TRBJ2-7; weak D call: TRBD1 (5 bases). From germline, CDR1 is LGHDT and CDR2 YNNKEL (reference sequence). With 2 bases removed from V and 3 bases from J, the gap between germline ends came to 14 bases. CDR3 length: 15 amino acids. In DNA, the CDR3 is TGTGCCAGCAGCCAACATGCGACAGCCAACTACGAGCAGTACTTC. Translation: CASSQHATANYEQYF.

With respect to this clone: Other nucleotide sequences in the sample specify the same CDR3. The chain carries TRBV19 and TRBJ1-5, with D possibly TRBD1 on 5 matching bases. CDR3 length: 13 residues. V shed 6 bases and J shed 2 bases, with 8 bases lying between them. Germline V CDR1 and CDR2: LNHDA, SQIVND (reference sequence). The CDR3: CASSLQGNQPQHF. Here the CDR3 DNA reads TGTGCCAGTAGCCTACAGGGCAATCAGCCCCAGCATTTT.